What follows are 8 T cell receptor beta chains derived from one specimen sequenced in a study of early T cells in non-severe SARS-CoV-2 infection. In TCRdb, the 5' RACE reads were re-called with MiXCR into one record per CDR3 protein. This repertoire shows tens of thousands of distinct CDR3 sequences, 9% to 10% found once; its top ten account for roughly a sixth. The sample in question was whole blood, obtained at baseline. Source of these receptors: an adult who was a healthcare worker with PCR-confirmed SARS-CoV-2 infection or an uninfected control (not recorded which).

This clonotype showed up many times. The chain couples TRBV20-1 to TRBJ1-1, with 7 bases that match TRBD1. This CDR3 has 14 amino acids. Germline CDR1 and CDR2: DFQATT and SNEGSKA (reference sequence). The CDR3 loop is CSPLRGGMNTEAFF. Here the CDR3 DNA reads TGCAGCCCCTTAAGAGGGGGCATGAACACTGAAGCTTTCTTT.

This clonotype was picked up many times. The V call is TRBV5-1, the J call TRBJ2-3; the D gene could be TRBD1 or TRBD2 (6 bases each). This CDR3 comprises 16 residues. Germline lookup yields CDR1 SGHRS and CDR2 YFSETQ. V dropped 0 bases and J dropped 1 base, with 12 bases sitting between them. The CDR3 here is CASSLAGGGRTDTQYF. The CDR3 DNA follows: TGCGCCAGCAGCTTGGCCGGGGGCGGACGCACAGATACGCAGTATTTT. The full variable domain, with the rest looked up from reference TRBV5-1 and TRBJ2-3, is KAGVTQTPRYLIKTRGQQVTLSCSPISGHRSVSWYQQTPGQGLQFLFEYFSETQRNKGNFPGRFSGRQFSNSRSEMNVSTLELGDSALYLCASSLAGGGRTDTQYFGPGTRLTVL.

This clonotype was seen a few times. The V gene is TRBV12-3 or TRBV12-4, the J gene TRBJ2-1, with 8 bases that match TRBD2. The CDR3 contains 17 residues. The trim removed 7 bases at V and 4 bases at J, leaving 15 bases unmatched. The chain's CDR3 is CASNPTVAGIKYNEQFF. The CDR3 region has the DNA TGTGCCAGCAATCCTACGGTAGCGGGGATAAAGTACAATGAGCAGTTCTTC.

In this sample, this clonotype is medium-sized (0.01 to 0.1%). This chain joins TRBV7-9 and TRBJ1-2, with 9 positions matching TRBD1. The CDR3 is made up of 16 amino acids. The V gene's germline CDR1 is SEHNR and CDR2 FQNEAQ (reference sequence). Trimming cost V 0 bases and J 2 bases; bases outside gene matches: 4. The CDR3 bases are TGTGCCAGCAGCTTAGCCACAGGGGGCGTCAACTATGGCTACACCTTC. Its translation: CASSLATGGVNYGYTF.

This clonotype was detected ten times or more. This chain links TRBV4-3 with TRBJ2-4; D unclear. V was trimmed by 0 bases and J by 3 bases, leaving 12 bases between them. The CDR3 is 16 amino acids. Germline CDR1 reads LGHNA; CDR2 reads YSLEER. CDR3 residues: CASSQDGVASKNIQYF. In DNA, the CDR3 is TGCGCCAGCAGCCAAGATGGGGTAGCCAGCAAAAACATTCAGTACTTC.

The chain is built from TRBV20-1 and TRBJ2-3, with D possibly matching TRBD2 (6 bases). Germline V gene lookup returns CDR1 DFQATT and CDR2 SNEGSKA (reference sequence). The CDR3 has 14 residues. V dropped 4 bases and J dropped 2 bases, with 13 bases sitting between them. CDR3 DNA: TGCAGTGCTACCCTGGAGCGGGTCACAGATACGCAGTATTTT. Its translation is CSATLERVTDTQYF.

This rearrangement joins TRBV24-1 to TRBJ2-3; 8 bases are shared with TRBD2. Germline values: CDR1 KGHDR, CDR2 SFDVKD. V lost 3 bases to trimming and J lost 2 bases; unmatched junction nucleotides: 12. This CDR3 spans 18 amino acids. CDR3 region: CATSDPPTSVSNTDTQYF. Here the CDR3 DNA reads TGTGCCACCAGTGATCCACCGACTAGCGTGAGCAACACAGATACGCAGTATTTT.

This clonotype was seen many times. The chain combines TRBV6-5 with TRBJ2-3; D is ambiguous. The CDR3 consists of 14 residues. Germline V gene sequence: CDR1 MNHEY, CDR2 SVGAGI. Trimming shortened V by 5 bases and J by 1 base, and 10 bases separated the two germline ends. CDR3 in amino acids: CASSHRLGTDTQYF. In nucleotides, the CDR3 is TGTGCCAGCAGTCACCGTCTTGGCACAGATACGCAGTATTTT.